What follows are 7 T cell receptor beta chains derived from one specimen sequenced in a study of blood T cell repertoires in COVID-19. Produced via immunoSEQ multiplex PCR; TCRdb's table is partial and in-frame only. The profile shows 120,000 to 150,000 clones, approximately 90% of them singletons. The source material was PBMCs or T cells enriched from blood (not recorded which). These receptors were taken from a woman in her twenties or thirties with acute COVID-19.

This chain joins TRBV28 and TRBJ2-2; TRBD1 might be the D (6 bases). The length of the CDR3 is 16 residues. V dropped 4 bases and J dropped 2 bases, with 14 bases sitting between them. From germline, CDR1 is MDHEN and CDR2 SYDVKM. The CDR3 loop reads CASSSTGTSNTGELFF. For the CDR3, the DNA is TGTGCCAGCAGTTCCACCGGGACAAGTAACACCGGGGAGCTGTTTTTT.

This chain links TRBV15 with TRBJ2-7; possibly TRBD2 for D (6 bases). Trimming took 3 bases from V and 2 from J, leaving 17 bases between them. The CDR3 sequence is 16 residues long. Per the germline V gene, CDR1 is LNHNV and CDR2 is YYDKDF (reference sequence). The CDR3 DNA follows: TGTGCCACCAGCAGTGGTCTCGGCACTAGCACCTACGAGCAGTACTTC. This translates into CATSSGLGTSTYEQYF.

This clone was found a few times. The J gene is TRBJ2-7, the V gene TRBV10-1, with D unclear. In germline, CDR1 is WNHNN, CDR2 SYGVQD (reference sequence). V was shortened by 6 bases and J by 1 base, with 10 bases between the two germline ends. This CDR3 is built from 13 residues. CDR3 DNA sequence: TGCGCCAGCAGACGCTACCCATCCTACGAGCAGTACTTC. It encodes CASRRYPSYEQYF.

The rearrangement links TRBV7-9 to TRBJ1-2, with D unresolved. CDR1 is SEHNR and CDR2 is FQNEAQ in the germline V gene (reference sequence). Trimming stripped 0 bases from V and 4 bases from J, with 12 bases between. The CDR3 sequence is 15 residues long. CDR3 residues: CASSLAVEGSYGYTF. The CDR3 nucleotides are TGTGCCAGCAGCTTAGCGGTGGAGGGTAGCTATGGCTACACCTTC.

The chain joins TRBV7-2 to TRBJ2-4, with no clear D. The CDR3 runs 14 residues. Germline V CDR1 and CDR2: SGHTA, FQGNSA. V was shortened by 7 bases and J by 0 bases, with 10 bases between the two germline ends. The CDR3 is CASTPAVAKNIQYF. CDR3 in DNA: TGTGCCAGCACCCCGGCGGTAGCCAAAAACATTCAGTACTTC.

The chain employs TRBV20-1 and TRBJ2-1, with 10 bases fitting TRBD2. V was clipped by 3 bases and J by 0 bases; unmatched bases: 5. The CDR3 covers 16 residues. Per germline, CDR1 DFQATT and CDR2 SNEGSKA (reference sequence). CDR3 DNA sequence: TGCAGTGCTAGTACTAGCGGGACAATCTCCTACAATGAGCAGTTCTTC. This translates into CSASTSGTISYNEQFF.

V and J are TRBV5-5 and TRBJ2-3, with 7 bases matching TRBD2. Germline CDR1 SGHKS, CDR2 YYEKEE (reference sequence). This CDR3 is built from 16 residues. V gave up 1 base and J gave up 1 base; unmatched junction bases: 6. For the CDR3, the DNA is TGTGCCAGCAGCTTGTTAGGCGCGGGAGGCACAGATACGCAGTATTTT. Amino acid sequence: CASSLLGAGGTDTQYF.